These 17 T cell receptor beta chains were all obtained from the same sample, sequenced in a study of cytomegalovirus exposure and HLA in healthy donors. A multiplex PCR was run with 60 Vbeta primers and 13 Jbeta primers. Clones were read by immunoSEQ multiplex PCR, and TCRdb kept only the in-frame ones, dropping some. The data contain fewer than 200,000 clones, roughly 72% of them singletons. The sample taken for sequencing was PBMCs. The receptors were sampled from a man in his forties in good health and CMV-seropositive.

This chain uses TRBV4-3 with TRBJ1-3; 7 bases agree with TRBD1. CDR1 LGHNA and CDR2 YSLEER come from the germline V gene. CDR3 size: 16 residues. V lost 1 base to trimming and J lost 2 bases; unmatched junction nucleotides: 5. CDR3 in amino acids: CASSQGQTGTGNTIYF. The CDR3 nucleotides read TGCGCCAGCAGCCAAGGCCAGACAGGGACTGGAAACACCATATATTTT.

The gene calls are TRBV5-1 and TRBJ2-3, with 10 positions matching TRBD2. V gave up 1 base and J gave up 2 bases; unmatched junction bases: 7. This CDR3 comprises 17 residues. CDR1 is SGHRS and CDR2 is YFSETQ in the germline V gene. The CDR3 here is CASSLYGSGGNTDTQYF. The CDR3 DNA is TGCGCCAGCAGCTTGTATGGTAGCGGGGGGAACACAGATACGCAGTATTTT.

The V call is TRBV5-4, the J call TRBJ1-2, with 7 bases that match TRBD1. The junction had 10 bases not matched to a gene; V was cut back by 4 bases and J by 10 bases. Germline V lookup: CDR1 SGHNT, CDR2 YYREEE (reference sequence). This CDR3 comprises 13 residues. For the CDR3, the DNA is TGTGCCAGCAGCCTCAGACAGGGCGTAGACTACACCTTC. Translating it yields CASSLRQGVDYTF.

The rearrangement joins TRBV7-9 to TRBJ2-2, with TRBD1 matching over 7 bases. Trimming took 5 bases from V and 4 from J; bases not matched to a gene: 10. Germline V CDR1 and CDR2: SEHNR, FQNEAQ (reference sequence). The CDR3 loop spans 16 amino acids. CDR3 sequence reads: CASSPPRQGFTGELFF. The CDR3 nucleotides read TGTGCCAGCAGCCCCCCCCGACAGGGTTTCACCGGGGAGCTGTTTTTT.

Turning to this clone: At one of its ends the junction is not consistent with the germline gene, which may arise from a read error. The chain couples TRBV7-9 to TRBJ1-1; D is uncertain. CDR1 SEHNR and CDR2 FQNEAQ come from the germline V gene (reference sequence). CDR3 length equals 15 residues. CDR3 nucleotides: TGTTCCAGCAGCCCCCCCCCACAGACTAACGCTGAAGCTTTCTTT. Protein product: CSSSPPPQTNAEAFF.

The chain employs TRBV5-6 and TRBJ2-1; TRBD2 matches at 13 bases. V was clipped by 3 bases and J by 6 bases; unmatched bases: 6. The CDR3 sequence is 16 residues long. Germline CDR1 and CDR2: SGHDT and YYEEEE. CDR3 sequence (DNA): TGTGCCAGCAGCTCCCCCGGGACTAGCGGGGCCAATGAGCAGTTCTTC. Its translation: CASSSPGTSGANEQFF.

The chain carries TRBV10-3 and TRBJ1-1, with D tentatively TRBD1 (6 bases). The V and J ends lost 5 bases and 0 bases respectively, with 10 bases between them. CDR3 length equals 14 residues. Germline assignment: CDR1 ENHRY and CDR2 SYGVKD. The CDR3 loop is CAISPGTLNTEAFF. The CDR3 nucleotides read TGTGCCATCAGTCCCGGGACATTGAACACTGAAGCTTTCTTT.

This chain connects TRBV6-5 to TRBJ2-1; TRBD1 matches 7 bases. The germline V gene has CDR1 MNHEY and CDR2 SVGAGI. The CDR3 is 16 residues long. The V and J ends lost 4 bases and 4 bases, in that order; junction bases with no gene match: 10. The CDR3 region is CASSSWTGTPYNEQFF. The DNA of the CDR3 is TGTGCCAGCAGTTCCTGGACAGGTACGCCTTACAATGAGCAGTTCTTC.

This chain joins TRBV5-1 and TRBJ2-1, with D possibly matching TRBD2 (6 bases). Germline V gene sequence: CDR1 SGHRS, CDR2 YFSETQ. This CDR3 comprises 17 residues. The ends were cut back, 0 bases at V and 7 bases at J, with 20 bases in the middle. The CDR3 DNA reads TGCGCCAGCAGCTTGGGGACTCTAGGGACTCGATCAAATGAGCAGTTCTTC. Its protein product is CASSLGTLGTRSNEQFF.

This clone came up once. The gene calls are TRBV7-2 and TRBJ1-5; no clear D. Trimming shortened V by 2 bases and J by 7 bases, and 9 bases separated the two germline ends. The CDR3 length is 13 residues. Germline values: CDR1 SGHTA, CDR2 FQGNSA. CDR3 sequence (DNA): TGTGCCAGCAGCTTAACTGGGCCCCAGCCCCAGCATTTT. As protein: CASSLTGPQPQHF.

The rearrangement joins TRBV5-5 to TRBJ1-2; unclear D gene. The CDR3 consists of 13 residues. The V gene's germline CDR1 is SGHKS and CDR2 YYEKEE (reference sequence). Trimming pared 1 base from V and 7 bases from J, leaving 11 bases between. CDR3 DNA sequence: TGTGCCAGCAGCTTGTCCGGGATAGGTGGCTACACCTTC. Its protein product is CASSLSGIGGYTF.

V is TRBV5-4 and J is TRBJ2-5; a possible D gene is TRBD2 (6 bases). The DNA end favors TRBJ2-7, so the J call may be wrong. Germline V gene data show CDR1 as SGHNT and CDR2 as YYREEE (reference sequence). This CDR3 comprises 15 residues. The CDR3 loop is CASSFGGVSSYEQYF. CDR3 bases: TGTGCCAGCAGCTTCGGCGGGGTTAGCTCCTACGAGCAGTACTTC.

V and J are TRBV7-8 and TRBJ2-7, with D maybe TRBD1 (7 bases). V dropped 5 bases and J dropped 0 bases, with 20 bases sitting between them. Germline V gene lookup returns CDR1 SGHVS and CDR2 FQNEAQ. CDR3 length: 17 residues. The CDR3 reads CASSQGGGTVSSYEQYF. CDR3 bases: TGTGCCAGCAGCCAAGGGGGCGGGACGGTGAGCTCCTACGAGCAGTACTTC.

The chain is built from TRBV14 and TRBJ2-7, with D hard to call. V was clipped by 0 bases and J by 5 bases, with 11 bases between them. Germline V gene data show CDR1 as SGHDN and CDR2 as FVKESK. CDR3 size: 14 residues. In DNA, the CDR3 is TGTGCCAGCAGCCAAGAGGAGTTTCTCGACGAGCAGTACTTC. It translates to CASSQEEFLDEQYF. Looking up the rest from reference TRBV14 and TRBJ2-7 gives the full variable domain: EAGVTQFPSHSVIEKGQTVTLRCDPISGHDNLYWYRRVMGKEIKFLLHFVKESKQDESGMPNNRFLAERTGGTYSTLKVQPAELEDSGVYFCASSQEEFLDEQYFGPGTRLTVT.

The chain has TRBV5-1 and TRBJ2-3; D is unclear. The CDR3 length is 14 residues. Germline values: CDR1 SGHRS, CDR2 YFSETQ. V was trimmed by 7 bases and J by 0 bases, leaving 12 bases between them. CDR3 sequence: CASGSARSTDTQYF. CDR3 DNA sequence: TGCGCCAGCGGATCTGCGAGGAGCACAGATACGCAGTATTTT.

This clone was picked up a small number of times. A read error may produce the germline difference seen at one junction end. V gene TRBV6-4 combines with J gene TRBJ1-1; 9 bases agree with TRBD1. Germline V gene data show CDR1 as MRHNA and CDR2 as SNTAGT. The CDR3 consists of 12 residues. The CDR3 loop reads CASSDSGQGLVF. For the CDR3, the DNA is TGTGCCAGCAGTGACTCGGGACAGGGATTGGTTTTT.

The rearrangement joins TRBV5-4 to TRBJ1-6, with TRBD1 matching 8 bases. V was clipped by 4 bases and J by 9 bases; unmatched bases: 12. In germline, CDR1 is SGHNT, CDR2 YYREEE (reference sequence). The CDR3 totals 16 residues. CDR3 sequence reads: CASSPSPGQVSSPLHF. The DNA of the CDR3 is TGTGCCAGCAGCCCCTCCCCGGGACAGGTATCTTCACCCCTCCACTTT.